A single TCR beta chain is shown here with its context. Germline V gene lookup returns CDR1 MDHEN and CDR2 SYDVKM. This CDR3 comprises 16 residues. The V end lost 0 bases, the J end lost 2 bases, and 12 bases lay between the germline ends. This entry comes from a study of blood T cell repertoires in COVID-19. Study-wide background: Sites across the United States, Italy and Spain contributed samples from acute and convalescent COVID-19.

Authors' processing steps: From reference gene primer amplification, estimates of nucleated cell counts were derived. Here immunoSEQ multiplex PCR was the method, and the copy in TCRdb shows in-frame clones only, minus some. From that table come the V and J calls and clone size; the DNA was used to work out D and trimming. Altogether about 190,000 clones are present, roughly 84% being singletons, with the ten largest covering roughly 3%. Cohort allocation depended upon clinical history that participants reported. In Cohort 3, a recovered donor had either two negative PCRs, clearance, or symptom resolution.

The sequence was obtained from a woman between 25 and 40 years old who had recovered from COVID-19. Sequenced sample: PBMCs or T cells enriched from blood (not recorded which). V is TRBV28 and J is TRBJ2-3; no firm D call. The CDR3 DNA is TGTGCCAGCAGTTTATGGACCCTAAGCGCCACAGATACGCAGTATTTT. Residues: CASSLWTLSATDTQYF.